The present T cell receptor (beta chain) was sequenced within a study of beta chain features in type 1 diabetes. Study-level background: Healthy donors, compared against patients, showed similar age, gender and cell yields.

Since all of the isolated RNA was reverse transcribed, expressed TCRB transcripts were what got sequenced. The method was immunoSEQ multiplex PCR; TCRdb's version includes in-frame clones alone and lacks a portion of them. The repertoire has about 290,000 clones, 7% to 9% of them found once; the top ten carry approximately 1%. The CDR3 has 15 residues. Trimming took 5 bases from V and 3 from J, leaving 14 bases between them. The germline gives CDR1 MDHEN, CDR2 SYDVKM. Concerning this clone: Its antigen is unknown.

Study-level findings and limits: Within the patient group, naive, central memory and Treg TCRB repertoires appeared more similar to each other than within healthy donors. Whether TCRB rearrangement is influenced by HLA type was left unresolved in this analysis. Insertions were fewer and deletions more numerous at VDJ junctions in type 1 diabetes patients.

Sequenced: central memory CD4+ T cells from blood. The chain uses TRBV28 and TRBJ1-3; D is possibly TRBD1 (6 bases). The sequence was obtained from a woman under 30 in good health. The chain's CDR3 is CASSPGVRSGNTIYF. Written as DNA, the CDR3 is TGTGCCAGCAGTCCAGGGGTGAGGAGTGGAAACACCATATATTTT.